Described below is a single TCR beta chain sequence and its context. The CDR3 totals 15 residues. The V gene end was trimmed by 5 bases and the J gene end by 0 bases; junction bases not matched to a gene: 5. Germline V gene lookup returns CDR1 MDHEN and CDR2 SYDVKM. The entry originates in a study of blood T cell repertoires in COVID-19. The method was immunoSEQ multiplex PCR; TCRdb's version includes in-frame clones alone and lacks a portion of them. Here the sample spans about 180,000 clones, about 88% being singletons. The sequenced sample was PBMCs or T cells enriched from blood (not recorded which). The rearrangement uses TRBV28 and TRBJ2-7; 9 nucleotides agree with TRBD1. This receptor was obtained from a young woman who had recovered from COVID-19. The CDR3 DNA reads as TGTGCCAGCAGTCCGGGGACAGGGCTCTCCTACGAGCAGTACTTC. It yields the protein CASSPGTGLSYEQYF. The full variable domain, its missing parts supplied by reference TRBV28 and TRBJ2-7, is DVKVTQSSRYLVKRTGEKVFLECVQDMDHENMFWYRQDPGLGLRLIYFSYDVKMKEKGDIPEGYSVSREKKERFSLILESASTNQTSMYLCASSPGTGLSYEQYFGPGTRLTVT.